The 18 T cell receptor beta chains given below trace back to one sample, sequenced in a study of cytomegalovirus exposure and HLA in healthy donors. Sequencing was performed with immunoSEQ multiplex PCR; in TCRdb, only in-frame clones are kept and a portion is missing. Of nearly 110,000 clones in the sample, roughly 90% were seen once. The specimen sequenced was PBMCs. These receptors came from a woman aged 18-30 years in good health and CMV-seropositive.

V is TRBV15 and J is TRBJ1-2; no clear D gene. Per the germline V gene, CDR1 is LNHNV and CDR2 is YYDKDF (reference sequence). This CDR3 region has 13 residues. V dropped 0 bases and J dropped 2 bases, with 4 bases sitting between them. CDR3 amino acids: CATSRDGNYGYTF. In nucleotides, the CDR3 is TGTGCCACCAGCAGAGACGGGAACTATGGCTACACCTTC.

This sequence joins TRBV4-1 and TRBJ1-6, with 9 positions matching TRBD1. Germline trimming cut 1 base from V and 6 bases from J; bases unmatched to any gene: 10. Germline assignment: CDR1 MGHRA and CDR2 YSYEKL. CDR3 size: 18 residues. CDR3 sequence reads: CASSQVGGQGFGNSPLHF. The CDR3 nucleotides read TGCGCCAGCAGCCAAGTAGGCGGACAGGGGTTCGGTAATTCACCCCTCCACTTT.

In its sample, this clone was seen a few times. This sequence joins TRBV2 and TRBJ1-2; 7 bases are a match to TRBD1. This CDR3 has 15 amino acids. Germline assignment: CDR1 SNHLY and CDR2 FYNNEI. V lost 6 bases and J lost 0; bases outside the gene matches: 7. For the CDR3, the DNA is TGTGCCAGCAGCCCCGGACAGGCAGCTAACTATGGCTACACCTTC. Its protein product is CASSPGQAANYGYTF. Drawing the rest from reference TRBV2 and TRBJ1-2, the complete variable domain is EPEVTQTPSHQVTQMGQEVILRCVPISNHLYFYWYRQILGQKVEFLVSFYNNEISEKSEIFDDQFSVERPDGSNFTLKIRSTKLEDSAMYFCASSPGQAANYGYTFGSGTRLTVV.

CDR3 DNA sequence: TGCAGCGTTGAACTTCAGGGTGGGTGGACTGAAGCTTTCTTT. Its translation: CSVELQGGWTEAFF. The chain is built from TRBV29-1 and TRBJ1-1; D possibly corresponds to TRBD1 (5 bases). Germline CDR1 and CDR2: SQVTM and ANQGSEA. The CDR3 runs 14 residues. V was cut by 2 bases and J by 5 bases, with 15 bases left in between.

The chain joins TRBV2 to TRBJ1-5; 7 bases agree with TRBD1. CDR3 length equals 15 residues. CDR1 is SNHLY, CDR2 FYNNEI, per germline. Germline trimming cut 6 bases from V and 5 bases from J; bases unmatched to any gene: 10. The CDR3 DNA is TGTGCCAGCAGGCCCGGGACAGAAAGTTATCAGCCCCAGCATTTT. Translating gives CASRPGTESYQPQHF.

The V and J genes are TRBV10-1 and TRBJ2-3; maybe TRBD2 (5 bases). V lost 0 bases and J lost 2, with 9 bases in between. Germline V gene sequence: CDR1 WNHNN, CDR2 SYGVQD (reference sequence). CDR3 size: 15 residues. Written as DNA, the CDR3 is TGCGCCAGCAGTGAGTCGGCGGACTTCACAGATACGCAGTATTTT. Encoded protein: CASSESADFTDTQYF.

This chain links TRBV9 with TRBJ1-6, with 7 bases aligning to TRBD1. The germline V gene encodes CDR1 SGDLS and CDR2 YYNGEE. V lost 7 bases to trimming and J lost 7 bases; unmatched junction nucleotides: 11. CDR3 size: 15 residues. This CDR3 reads CASRAGDSMNSPLHF. The CDR3 DNA sequence: TGTGCCAGCCGCGCGGGGGACAGTATGAATTCACCCCTCCACTTT.

V gene TRBV2 combines with J gene TRBJ2-1; 8 bases match TRBD1. CDR1 and CDR2 (germline): SNHLY, FYNNEI. The length of the CDR3 is 15 residues. Losses at the gene ends were 6 bases for V and 5 bases for J; bases not matched to a gene: 9. In DNA, the CDR3 is TGTGCCAGCAGGGGTCGACAGGGGCCCGACAATGAGCAGTTCTTC. As protein: CASRGRQGPDNEQFF.

The rearrangement joins TRBV19 to TRBJ2-7; the match to TRBD1 covers 7 bases. Per germline, CDR1 LNHDA and CDR2 SQIVND (reference sequence). V trimming: 9 bases; J trimming: 0 bases; junction bases outside the gene matches: 11. This CDR3 comprises 15 residues. In nucleotides, the CDR3 is TGTGCCAGCCAAATGAACCGGGACAGCTCCTACGAGCAGTACTTC. Translating it yields CASQMNRDSSYEQYF.

The rearrangement joins TRBV10-3 to TRBJ2-2; D might be TRBD2 (6 bases). The CDR3 sequence is 17 residues long. V lost 4 bases and J 7 bases, leaving 22 bases between the germline ends. Germline loops: CDR1 ENHRY, CDR2 SYGVKD. CDR3 sequence: CAISASPPGRGNGELFF. For the CDR3, the DNA is TGTGCCATCAGTGCATCCCCCCCCGGGCGCGGGAACGGGGAGCTGTTTTTT.

The gene calls are TRBV6-5 and TRBJ1-5; D is undetermined. This CDR3 region has 15 residues. Trimming took 6 bases from V and 0 from J, leaving 12 bases between them. Germline-derived CDR1 and CDR2 are MNHEY and SVGAGI. CDR3 sequence: CASSQFINSNQPQHF. The CDR3 nucleotides are TGTGCCAGCAGCCAGTTTATAAATAGCAATCAGCCCCAGCATTTT.

The rearrangement links TRBV28 to TRBJ1-3, with 7 bases lining up with TRBD1. Germline-derived CDR1 and CDR2 are MDHEN and SYDVKM. This CDR3 comprises 17 residues. V dropped 6 bases and J dropped 0; count of bases not matched to a gene: 11. CDR3 sequence: CASRSFGDRVSGNTIYF. The CDR3 DNA reads TGTGCCAGCAGAAGTTTTGGAGACAGGGTCTCTGGAAACACCATATATTTT.

This CDR3 reads CASSIGGGRGELFF. CDR3 nucleotides: TGTGCCAGTAGTATCGGGGGAGGGAGAGGGGAGCTGTTTTTT. V usage is TRBV19 and J usage is TRBJ2-2, with TRBD2 identical over 7 bases. The CDR3 length is 14 residues. V dropped 3 bases and J dropped 8; count of bases not matched to a gene: 6. Germline lookup yields CDR1 LNHDA and CDR2 SQIVND (reference sequence).

The chain is built from TRBV18 and TRBJ2-7; 8 positions agree with TRBD1. Trimming at V came to 6 bases and at J to 5 bases, leaving 3 bases not matched to a gene. Germline assignment: CDR1 KGHSH and CDR2 LQKENI. CDR3 length: 12 residues. Written as DNA, the CDR3 is TGTGCCAGCTCGGAGACAGGGGACGAGCAGTACTTC. Translated, it gives CASSETGDEQYF.

The rearrangement links TRBV4-1 to TRBJ2-7; 7 positions agree with TRBD1. With 1 base clipped from V and 3 bases from J, the junction kept 0 bases outside the gene matches. Germline V CDR1 and CDR2: MGHRA, YSYEKL. This CDR3 is built from 13 residues. In DNA, the CDR3 is TGCGCCAGCAGCCAAGGGACAGGCTACGAGCAGTACTTC. Its translation: CASSQGTGYEQYF.

The chain couples TRBV7-2 to TRBJ1-4; D gene unclear. The length of the CDR3 is 12 residues. Germline V gives CDR1 SGHTA, CDR2 FQGNSA. Deletions cut 7 bases from V and 7 bases from J, with 10 bases between. The CDR3 DNA follows: TGTGCCAGCATCGGGTCGAGTGAAAAACTGTTTTTT. Encoded protein: CASIGSSEKLFF.

V and J are TRBV6-1 and TRBJ2-7; D call uncertain. The CDR3 has 12 residues. Germline assignment: CDR1 MNHNS and CDR2 SASEGT. V was pared by 8 bases and J by 4 bases, with 12 bases between. The CDR3 DNA reads as TGTGCCAGCCGTCGCGCAGGATACGAGCAGTACTTC. As protein: CASRRAGYEQYF.

This clone has only a few counts. The rearrangement uses TRBV10-2 and TRBJ2-7, with 10 bases that match TRBD1. CDR1 is WSHSY, CDR2 SAAADI, per germline. The J segment lost 4 bases and the V segment lost 5 bases, leaving 14 bases of the junction unmatched. The CDR3 loop spans 17 amino acids. In DNA form, the CDR3 reads TGCGCCAGCAGTCGCCGGGACAGGGGTAATATCTCGTACGAGCAGTACGTC. It codes for CASSRRDRGNISYEQYV.